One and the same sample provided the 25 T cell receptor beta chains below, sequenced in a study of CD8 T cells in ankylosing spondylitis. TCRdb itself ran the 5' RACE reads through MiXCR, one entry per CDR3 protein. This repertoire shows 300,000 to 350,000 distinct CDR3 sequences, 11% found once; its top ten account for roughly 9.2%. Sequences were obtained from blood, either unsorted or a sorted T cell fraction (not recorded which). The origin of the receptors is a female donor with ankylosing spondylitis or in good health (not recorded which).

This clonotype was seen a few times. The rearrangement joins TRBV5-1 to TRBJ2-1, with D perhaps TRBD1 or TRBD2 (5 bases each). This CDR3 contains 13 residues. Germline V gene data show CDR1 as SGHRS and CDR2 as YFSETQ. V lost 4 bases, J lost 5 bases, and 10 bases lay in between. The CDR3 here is CASSRDHNNEQFF. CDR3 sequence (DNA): TGCGCCAGCAGCCGGGACCACAACAATGAGCAGTTCTTC. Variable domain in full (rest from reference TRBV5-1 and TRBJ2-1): KAGVTQTPRYLIKTRGQQVTLSCSPISGHRSVSWYQQTPGQGLQFLFEYFSETQRNKGNFPGRFSGRQFSNSRSEMNVSTLELGDSALYLCASSRDHNNEQFFGPGTRLTVL.

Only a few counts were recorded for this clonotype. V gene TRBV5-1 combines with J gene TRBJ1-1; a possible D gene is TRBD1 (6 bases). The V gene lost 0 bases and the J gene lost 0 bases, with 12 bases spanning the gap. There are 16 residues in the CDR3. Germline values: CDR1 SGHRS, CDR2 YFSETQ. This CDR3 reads CASSLATGRMNTEAFF. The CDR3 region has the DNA TGCGCCAGCAGCTTGGCAACAGGGCGAATGAACACTGAAGCTTTCTTT.

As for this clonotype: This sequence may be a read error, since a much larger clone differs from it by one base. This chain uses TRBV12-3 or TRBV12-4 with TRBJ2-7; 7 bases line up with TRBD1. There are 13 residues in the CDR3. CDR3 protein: CTSSISLGQQQYF. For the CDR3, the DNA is TGTACCAGCAGCATCAGCCTGGGACAGCAGCAGTACTTC.

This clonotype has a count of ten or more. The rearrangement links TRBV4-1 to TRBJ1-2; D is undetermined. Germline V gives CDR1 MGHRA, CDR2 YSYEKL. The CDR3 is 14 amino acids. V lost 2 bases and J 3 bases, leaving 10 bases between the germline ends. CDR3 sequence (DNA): TGCGCCAGCAGCCAACACCCGTTGGACTATGGCTACACCTTC. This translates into CASSQHPLDYGYTF.

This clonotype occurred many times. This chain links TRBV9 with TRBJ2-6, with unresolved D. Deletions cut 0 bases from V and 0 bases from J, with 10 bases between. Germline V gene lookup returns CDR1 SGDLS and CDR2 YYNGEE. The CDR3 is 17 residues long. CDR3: CASSVASVISGANVLTF. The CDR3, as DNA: TGTGCCAGCAGCGTAGCTTCAGTGATCTCTGGGGCCAACGTCCTGACTTTC.

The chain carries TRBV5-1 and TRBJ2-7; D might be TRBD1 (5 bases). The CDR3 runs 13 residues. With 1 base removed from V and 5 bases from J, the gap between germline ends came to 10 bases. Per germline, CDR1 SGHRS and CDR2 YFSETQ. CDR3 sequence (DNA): TGCGCCAGCAGCTTGACAGGACCCCACGAGCAGTACTTC. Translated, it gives CASSLTGPHEQYF.

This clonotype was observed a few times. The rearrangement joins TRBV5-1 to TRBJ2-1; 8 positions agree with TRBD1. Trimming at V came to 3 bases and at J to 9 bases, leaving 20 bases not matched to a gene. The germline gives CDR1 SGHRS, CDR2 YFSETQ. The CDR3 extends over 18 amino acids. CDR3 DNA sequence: TGCGCCAGCAGCTCAGACCCTCAATATGGGGGTCAGGGGGCTGAGCAGTTCTTC. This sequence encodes CASSSDPQYGGQGAEQFF.

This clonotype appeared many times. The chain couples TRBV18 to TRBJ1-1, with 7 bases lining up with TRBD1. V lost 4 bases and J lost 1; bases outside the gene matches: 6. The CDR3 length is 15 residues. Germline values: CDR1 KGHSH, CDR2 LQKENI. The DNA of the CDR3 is TGTGCCAGCTCACGACCGACAGGGCAGAACACTGAAGCTTTCTTT. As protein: CASSRPTGQNTEAFF.

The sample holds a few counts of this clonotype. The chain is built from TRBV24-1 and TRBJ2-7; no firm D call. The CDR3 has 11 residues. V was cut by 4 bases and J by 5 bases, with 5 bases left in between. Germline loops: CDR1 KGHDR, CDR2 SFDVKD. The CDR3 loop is CATSDQHEQYF. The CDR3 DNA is TGTGCCACCAGTGACCAGCACGAGCAGTACTTC.

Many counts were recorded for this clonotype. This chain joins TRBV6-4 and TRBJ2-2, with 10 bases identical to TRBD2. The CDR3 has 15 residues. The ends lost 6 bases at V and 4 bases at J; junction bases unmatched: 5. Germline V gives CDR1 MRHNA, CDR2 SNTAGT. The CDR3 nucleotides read TGTGCCAGCAGCACGGCTAGCGGGGGCACCGGGGAGCTGTTTTTT. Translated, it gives CASSTASGGTGELFF.

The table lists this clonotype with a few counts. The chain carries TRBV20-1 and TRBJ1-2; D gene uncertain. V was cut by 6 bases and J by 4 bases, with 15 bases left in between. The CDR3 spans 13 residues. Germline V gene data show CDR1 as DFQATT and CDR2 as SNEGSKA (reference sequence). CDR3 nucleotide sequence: TGCAGTGCAGAACCCACAGCGAGCTATGGCTACACCTTC. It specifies CSAEPTASYGYTF.

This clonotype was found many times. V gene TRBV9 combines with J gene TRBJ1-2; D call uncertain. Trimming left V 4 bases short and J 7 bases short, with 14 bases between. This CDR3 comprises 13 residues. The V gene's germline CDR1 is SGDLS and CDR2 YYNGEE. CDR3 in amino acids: CASSPIGVGGYTF. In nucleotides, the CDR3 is TGTGCCAGCAGCCCTATAGGTGTAGGTGGCTACACCTTC.

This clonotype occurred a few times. In DNA, the CDR3 is TGTGCCAGCAGCCCCGGGACAGGGCGATCGGGTTCACCCCTCCACTTT. Translated: CASSPGTGRSGSPLHF. This chain joins TRBV7-9 and TRBJ1-6; 9 bases agree with TRBD1. The CDR3 is made up of 16 amino acids. V shed 5 bases and J 9 bases; nucleotides not matched to a gene: 11. Per the germline V gene, CDR1 is SEHNR and CDR2 is FQNEAQ (reference sequence).

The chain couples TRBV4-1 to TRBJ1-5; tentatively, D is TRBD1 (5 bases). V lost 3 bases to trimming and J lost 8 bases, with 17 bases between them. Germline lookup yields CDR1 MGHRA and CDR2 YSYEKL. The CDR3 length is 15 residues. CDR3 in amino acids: CASSHRDGTREPQHF. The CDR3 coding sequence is TGCGCCAGCAGCCACCGCGACGGTACCAGGGAGCCCCAGCATTTT.

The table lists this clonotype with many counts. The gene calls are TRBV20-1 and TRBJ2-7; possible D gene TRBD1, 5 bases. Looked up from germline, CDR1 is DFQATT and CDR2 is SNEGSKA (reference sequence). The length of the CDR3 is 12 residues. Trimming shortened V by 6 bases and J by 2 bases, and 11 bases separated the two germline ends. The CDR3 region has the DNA TGCAGTGCCTCGGACACGGCCTACGAGCAGTACTTC. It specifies CSASDTAYEQYF.

Here the CDR3 reads CAWSSFRGVQETQYF. The CDR3 DNA sequence: TGTGCCTGGAGCTCCTTTCGGGGGGTCCAAGAGACCCAGTACTTC. V and J are TRBV30 and TRBJ2-5, with 7 positions matching TRBD2. Germline trimming cut 3 bases from V and 1 base from J; bases unmatched to any gene: 8. Germline assignment: CDR1 GTSNPN and CDR2 SVGIG (reference sequence). The CDR3 totals 15 residues.

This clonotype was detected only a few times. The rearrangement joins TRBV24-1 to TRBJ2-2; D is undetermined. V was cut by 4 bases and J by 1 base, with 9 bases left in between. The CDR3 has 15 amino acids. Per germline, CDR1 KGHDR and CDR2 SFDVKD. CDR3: CATSDLGENTGELFF. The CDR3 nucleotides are TGTGCCACCAGTGACCTTGGAGAGAACACCGGGGAGCTGTTTTTT.

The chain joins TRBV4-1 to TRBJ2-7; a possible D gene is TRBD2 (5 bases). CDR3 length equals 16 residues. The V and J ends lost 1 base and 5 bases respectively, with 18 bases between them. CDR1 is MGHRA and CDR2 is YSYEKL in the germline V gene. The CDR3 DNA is TGCGCCAGCAGCCAAGTGCATCGGCGGGTGACGAACGAGCAGTACTTC. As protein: CASSQVHRRVTNEQYF.

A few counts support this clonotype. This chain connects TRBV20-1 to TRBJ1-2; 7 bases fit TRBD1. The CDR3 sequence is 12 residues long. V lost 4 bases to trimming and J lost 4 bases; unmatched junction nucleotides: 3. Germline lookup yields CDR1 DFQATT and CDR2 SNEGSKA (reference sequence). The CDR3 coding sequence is TGCAGTGCTACAGGGGGTACCTATGGCTACACCTTC. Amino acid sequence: CSATGGTYGYTF.

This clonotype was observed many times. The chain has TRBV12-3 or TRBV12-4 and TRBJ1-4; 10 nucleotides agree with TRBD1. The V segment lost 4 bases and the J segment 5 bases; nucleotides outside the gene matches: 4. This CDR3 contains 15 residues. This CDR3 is CASSSMDRGNEKLFF. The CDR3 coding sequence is TGTGCCAGCAGTTCGATGGACAGGGGGAATGAAAAACTGTTTTTT.

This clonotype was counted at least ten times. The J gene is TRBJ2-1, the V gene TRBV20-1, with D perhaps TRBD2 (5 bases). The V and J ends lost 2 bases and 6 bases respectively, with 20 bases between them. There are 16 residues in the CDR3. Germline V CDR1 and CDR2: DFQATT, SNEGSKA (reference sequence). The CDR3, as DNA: TGCAGTGCTAGATCCGACATCCTGAGGGAATTCAATGAGCAGTTCTTC. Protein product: CSARSDILREFNEQFF.

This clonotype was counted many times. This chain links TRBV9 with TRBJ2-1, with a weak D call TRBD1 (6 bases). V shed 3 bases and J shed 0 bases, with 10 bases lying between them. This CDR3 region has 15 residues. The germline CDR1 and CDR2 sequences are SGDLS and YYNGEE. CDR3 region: CASSGGHSSYNEQFF. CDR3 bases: TGTGCCAGCAGCGGGGGGCATAGCTCCTACAATGAGCAGTTCTTC.

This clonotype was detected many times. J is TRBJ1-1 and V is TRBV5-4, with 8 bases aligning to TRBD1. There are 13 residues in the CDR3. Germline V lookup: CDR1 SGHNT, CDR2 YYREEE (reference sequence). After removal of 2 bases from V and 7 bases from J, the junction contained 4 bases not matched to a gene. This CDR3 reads CASSLQGTGEAFF. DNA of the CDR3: TGTGCCAGCAGCTTACAGGGGACAGGTGAAGCTTTCTTT.

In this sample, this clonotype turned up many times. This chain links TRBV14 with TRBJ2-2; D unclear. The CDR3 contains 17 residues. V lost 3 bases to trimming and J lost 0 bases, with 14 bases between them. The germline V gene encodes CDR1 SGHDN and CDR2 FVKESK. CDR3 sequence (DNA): TGTGCCAGCAGCCAGCTTCGCGACACTGCGAACACCGGGGAGCTGTTTTTT. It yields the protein CASSQLRDTANTGELFF.

The CDR3: CASSLQTEQYF. The CDR3 DNA follows: TGTGCCAGCAGCCTCCAGACGGAGCAGTACTTC. The chain carries TRBV7-9 and TRBJ2-7; D is undetermined. CDR1 and CDR2 from the germline V gene are SEHNR and FQNEAQ (reference sequence). The CDR3 contains 11 residues. Trimming shortened V by 5 bases and J by 7 bases, and 9 bases separated the two germline ends.